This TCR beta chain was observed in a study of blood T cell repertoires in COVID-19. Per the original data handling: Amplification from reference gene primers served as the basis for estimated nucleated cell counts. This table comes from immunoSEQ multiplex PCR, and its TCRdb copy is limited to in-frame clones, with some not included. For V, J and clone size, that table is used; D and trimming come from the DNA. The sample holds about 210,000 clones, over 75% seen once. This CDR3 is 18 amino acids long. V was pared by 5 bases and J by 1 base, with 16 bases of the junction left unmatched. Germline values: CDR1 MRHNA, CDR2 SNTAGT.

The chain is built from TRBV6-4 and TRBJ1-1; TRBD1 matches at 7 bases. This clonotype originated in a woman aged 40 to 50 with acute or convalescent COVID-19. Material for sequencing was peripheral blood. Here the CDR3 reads CASSPTLLKTGRNTEAFF. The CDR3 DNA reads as TGTGCCAGCAGTCCAACACTCCTAAAGACAGGGCGGAACACTGAAGCTTTCTTT.